What follows are 30 T cell receptor beta chains derived from one specimen sequenced in a study of T cells after yellow fever vaccination. MiXCR, applied by TCRdb to the 5' RACE reads, yields one record per CDR3 protein. The table lists some 550,000 distinct CDR3 sequences, around 21% of them singletons. The input for sequencing was PBMCs, taken 15 days after the yellow fever booster vaccination. Receptors originate from a man aged 25-45 years who received the YFV17D yellow fever vaccine.

The V and J genes are TRBV5-1 and TRBJ2-7, with a possible D match to TRBD1 (6 bases). Germline V gene sequence: CDR1 SGHRS, CDR2 YFSETQ. Trimming left V 4 bases short and J 2 bases short, with 13 bases between. CDR3 length: 14 amino acids. CDR3: CASSVDQGPYEQYF. The CDR3 region has the DNA TGCGCCAGCAGCGTCGACCAGGGGCCCTACGAGCAGTACTTC.

This clonotype occurred a few times. V gene TRBV27 combines with J gene TRBJ2-7; the match to TRBD2 covers 10 bases. V was clipped by 5 bases and J by 0 bases; unmatched bases: 4. Germline CDR1 is MNHEY and CDR2 is SMNVEV (reference sequence). The CDR3 is 15 amino acids. The CDR3 DNA sequence: TGTGCCAGCAGTGTAAGCGGGAGGGCCTCCTACGAGCAGTACTTC. This sequence encodes CASSVSGRASYEQYF.

The chain recombines TRBV3-1 with TRBJ2-1, with D perhaps TRBD2 (6 bases). The CDR3 loop spans 14 amino acids. CDR1 is LGHDT, CDR2 YNNKEL, per germline (reference sequence). V was clipped by 0 bases and J by 7 bases, with 10 bases between them. The CDR3 sequence: CASSQETRRNEQFF. Written as DNA, the CDR3 is TGTGCCAGCAGCCAAGAGACTAGACGGAATGAGCAGTTCTTC.

V usage is TRBV20-1 and J usage is TRBJ1-1; maybe TRBD1 (6 bases). Germline loops: CDR1 DFQATT, CDR2 SNEGSKA (reference sequence). V lost 3 bases and J lost 8, with 10 bases in between. The CDR3 consists of 11 residues. The DNA for the CDR3 is TGCAGTGCTAGGGGGGCAGCGGAAGCTTTCTTT. Translation gives CSARGAAEAFF.

This clonotype was seen ten or more times. The chain employs TRBV27 and TRBJ1-6; D remains unclear. The CDR3 covers 16 residues. Trimming removed 5 bases at V and 0 bases at J, with 11 bases between. Germline V gene sequence: CDR1 MNHEY, CDR2 SMNVEV (reference sequence). The CDR3 DNA is TGTGCCAGCAGTCCGTGGGGTTCCTCCTATAATTCACCCCTCCACTTT. Protein: CASSPWGSSYNSPLHF.

The gene calls are TRBV6-1 and TRBJ2-7; D is unclear. The germline gives CDR1 MNHNS, CDR2 SASEGT. V shed 6 bases and J shed 0 bases, with 15 bases lying between them. The CDR3 runs 15 residues. The CDR3 bases are TGTGCCAGCAGCCCAGGACCCATTCGCTCCTACGAGCAGTACTTC. The encoded protein is CASSPGPIRSYEQYF.

The V gene is TRBV18, the J gene TRBJ2-1; D tentatively reads TRBD1 or TRBD2 (6 bases each). Trimming took 3 bases from V and 8 from J, leaving 14 bases between them. The V gene's germline CDR1 is KGHSH and CDR2 LQKENI. The CDR3 has 14 residues. CDR3 sequence: CASSPARGDDEQFF. CDR3 nucleotide sequence: TGTGCCAGCTCACCGGCGAGGGGGGACGATGAGCAGTTCTTC.

The chain recombines TRBV20-1 with TRBJ2-3; D perhaps matches TRBD1 (6 bases). The germline V gene encodes CDR1 DFQATT and CDR2 SNEGSKA (reference sequence). The CDR3 is made up of 15 amino acids. Trimming shortened V by 4 bases and J by 1 base, and 15 bases separated the two germline ends. CDR3: CSAKGGRGRTDTQYF. CDR3 coding DNA: TGCAGTGCTAAAGGGGGTCGTGGACGCACAGATACGCAGTATTTT.

This clonotype was counted a few times. The V and J genes are TRBV7-2 and TRBJ2-1, with 7 bases lining up with TRBD2. This CDR3 has 12 amino acids. V shed 1 base, J shed 10 bases, and the junction held 1 base outside the gene matches. Germline CDR1 and CDR2: SGHTA and FQGNSA. The chain's CDR3 is CASSLELAEQFF. In DNA, the CDR3 is TGTGCCAGCAGCTTAGAACTAGCGGAGCAGTTCTTC.

This sequence joins TRBV7-6 and TRBJ1-1; perhaps TRBD1 as D (6 bases). The germline CDR1 and CDR2 sequences are SGHVS and FNYEAQ. Deletions cut 4 bases from V and 3 bases from J, with 12 bases between. This CDR3 region has 14 residues. CDR3: CASSSARGDTEAFF. CDR3 nucleotide sequence: TGTGCCAGCAGCTCCGCGAGGGGGGACACTGAAGCTTTCTTT.

This clonotype was counted only a few times. The rearrangement uses TRBV5-6 and TRBJ2-3, with no clear D. The CDR3 covers 14 residues. Trimming took 1 base from V and 5 from J, leaving 11 bases between them. Germline V gene data show CDR1 as SGHDT and CDR2 as YYEEEE. CDR3 sequence reads: CASSLSAPGDTQYF. The CDR3 DNA is TGTGCCAGCAGCTTGTCGGCGCCGGGAGATACGCAGTATTTT.

This clonotype was recorded a few times. J is TRBJ2-2 and V is TRBV7-2; D may be TRBD2 (5 bases). Germline V CDR1 and CDR2: SGHTA, FQGNSA. The CDR3 runs to 17 residues. Trimming stripped 5 bases from V and 3 bases from J, with 19 bases between. The CDR3 spells CASSLPERARDTGELFF. DNA of the CDR3: TGTGCCAGCAGCCTTCCCGAGCGCGCGAGGGACACCGGGGAGCTGTTTTTT.

This clonotype was observed a handful of times. The V call is TRBV10-3, the J call TRBJ2-7, with 10 bases matching TRBD1. V trimming: 6 bases; J trimming: 3 bases; junction bases outside the gene matches: 8. The CDR3 has 15 amino acids. The V gene's germline CDR1 is ENHRY and CDR2 SYGVKD. The CDR3 DNA is TGTGCCATCAGGGACGGACAGGGGGTAGTCTACGAGCAGTACTTC. It translates to CAIRDGQGVVYEQYF.

This clonotype has just a few counts. The chain joins TRBV7-2 to TRBJ2-2; D may be TRBD1 (5 bases). Between the trimmed V and J ends, which lost 5 bases and 5 bases, there was a span of 21 bases. The CDR3 has 17 amino acids. The germline CDR1 and CDR2 sequences are SGHTA and FQGNSA. The CDR3 bases are TGTGCCAGCAGCCTCACGAGACAGTCCCACAGGACCGGGGAGCTGTTTTTT. Residues: CASSLTRQSHRTGELFF.

This clonotype appeared a few times. The chain couples TRBV5-1 to TRBJ2-1; D is perhaps TRBD2 (5 bases). The CDR3 has 13 amino acids. The V and J ends lost 7 bases and 3 bases respectively, with 11 bases between them. The germline V gene has CDR1 SGHRS and CDR2 YFSETQ. Written as DNA, the CDR3 is TGCGCCAGCGCCCGGGGAGACTACAATGAGCAGTTCTTC. Protein: CASARGDYNEQFF.

The V call is TRBV4-3, the J call TRBJ2-7; 9 nucleotides match TRBD2. This CDR3 contains 16 residues. The trim removed 2 bases at V and 6 bases at J, leaving 11 bases unmatched. From germline, CDR1 is LGHNA and CDR2 YSLEER. The CDR3 nucleotides are TGCGCCAGCAGCCAAAGGCGGGAGGGCCCAGATTGCGAGCAGTACTTC. It translates to CASSQRREGPDCEQYF.

V and J are TRBV27 and TRBJ2-1, with a tentative D call TRBD2 (6 bases). CDR1 MNHEY and CDR2 SMNVEV come from the germline V gene (reference sequence). With 5 bases removed from V and 3 bases from J, the gap between germline ends came to 20 bases. This CDR3 comprises 17 residues. This CDR3 is CASSTLGRDDLYNEQFF. CDR3 nucleotide sequence: TGTGCCAGCAGTACTCTCGGGCGGGATGATCTCTACAATGAGCAGTTCTTC.

The rearrangement joins TRBV14 to TRBJ2-7; no clear D gene. The CDR3 consists of 12 residues. Germline CDR1 and CDR2: SGHDN and FVKESK. The V and J ends lost 0 bases and 2 bases respectively, with 2 bases between them. CDR3 DNA: TGTGCCAGCAGCCAAGAAACCTACGAGCAGTACTTC. It specifies CASSQETYEQYF.

This clonotype was found a few times. The chain combines TRBV6-6 with TRBJ1-5, with D uncertain. Trimming took off 6 bases at V and 4 bases at J, with 10 bases between the two ends. CDR3 length: 13 amino acids. CDR1 and CDR2 (germline): MNHNY, SVGAGI (reference sequence). CDR3 nucleotide sequence: TGTGCCAGCAGCCCCGGGAGGAATCAGCCCCAGCATTTT. Protein product: CASSPGRNQPQHF.

V usage is TRBV5-1 and J usage is TRBJ2-7, with D possibly matching TRBD2 (6 bases). V gave up 0 bases and J gave up 1 base, with 14 bases separating them. Germline values: CDR1 SGHRS, CDR2 YFSETQ. The CDR3 spans 16 residues. As DNA, the CDR3 is TGCGCCAGCAGCTTGGCCGCCGGGAGTGGATCCTACGAGCAGTACTTC. This gives the protein CASSLAAGSGSYEQYF.

This clonotype was seen more than once but under ten times. The gene calls are TRBV5-1 and TRBJ2-5; TRBD1 is a possible D gene (5 bases). Germline-derived CDR1 and CDR2 are SGHRS and YFSETQ. This CDR3 has 13 residues. Trimming stripped 4 bases from V and 4 bases from J, with 11 bases between. The CDR3 protein is CASSDSALETQYF. The CDR3 DNA follows: TGCGCCAGCAGCGACAGTGCCTTAGAGACCCAGTACTTC.

V and J are TRBV7-2 and TRBJ2-4; D is unresolved. The CDR3 is 14 residues long. The germline gives CDR1 SGHTA, CDR2 FQGNSA. Trimming cost V 1 base and J 9 bases, with 13 bases left between them. In DNA, the CDR3 is TGTGCCAGCAGCTTAGACGAAAACAGAGGCATTCAGTACTTC. Translated, it gives CASSLDENRGIQYF.

V is TRBV20-1 and J is TRBJ2-1, with D perhaps matching TRBD2 (6 bases). Germline V CDR1 and CDR2: DFQATT, SNEGSKA (reference sequence). CDR3 size: 13 residues. V gave up 6 bases and J gave up 8 bases, with 17 bases separating them. The CDR3 sequence: CSARLVGTHEQFF. CDR3 in DNA: TGCAGTGCCAGACTAGTGGGTACCCATGAGCAGTTCTTC.

This chain uses TRBV20-1 with TRBJ2-7, with 9 bases aligning to TRBD1. CDR1 and CDR2 (germline): DFQATT, SNEGSKA (reference sequence). This CDR3 has 13 residues. Trimming cost V 6 bases and J 3 bases; bases outside gene matches: 6. Written as DNA, the CDR3 is TGCAGTGCCCCCGGACAGGGGATCTACGAGCAGTACTTC. Amino acids: CSAPGQGIYEQYF.

This clonotype turned up a few times. The chain combines TRBV10-2 with TRBJ1-1; 7 nucleotides align to TRBD1. Germline V gene lookup returns CDR1 WSHSY and CDR2 SAAADI. V lost 3 bases to trimming and J lost 5 bases; unmatched junction nucleotides: 3. The CDR3 length is 13 residues. The CDR3 sequence is CASSETGVTEAFF. The CDR3 DNA reads as TGCGCCAGCAGTGAAACAGGGGTTACTGAAGCTTTCTTT.

The chain couples TRBV5-6 to TRBJ2-2, with 7 bases fitting TRBD1. CDR1 is SGHDT and CDR2 is YYEEEE in the germline V gene. V was clipped by 3 bases and J by 2 bases; unmatched bases: 4. The CDR3 extends over 15 amino acids. The CDR3 region is CASSYDRANTGELFF. The CDR3 DNA is TGTGCCAGCAGCTACGACAGGGCCAACACCGGGGAGCTGTTTTTT. Supplemented by reference TRBV5-6 and TRBJ2-2, the full variable domain reads DAGVTQSPTHLIKTRGQQVTLRCSPKSGHDTVSWYQQALGQGPQFIFQYYEEEERQRGNFPDRFSGHQFPNYSSELNVNALLLGDSALYLCASSYDRANTGELFFGEGSRLTVL.

As regards this clonotype: The junction departs from germline at one end; a sequencing error may be responsible. The V gene is TRBV5-1, the J gene TRBJ1-1; D unclear. Germline CDR1 is SGHRS and CDR2 is YFSETQ. The CDR3 sequence is 15 residues long. The chain's CDR3 is CASSFPGSMNPEAFF. CDR3 bases: TGCGCCAGCAGCTTTCCGGGTTCAATGAACCCTGAAGCTTTCTTT.

This clonotype has more than one count but fewer than ten. V usage is TRBV4-1 and J usage is TRBJ2-7; no reliable D call. The germline V and J ends were trimmed by 1 base and 5 bases, with 9 bases remaining between them. Germline V gene lookup returns CDR1 MGHRA and CDR2 YSYEKL. There are 13 residues in the CDR3. CDR3 protein: CASSQVTSDEQYF. The CDR3 DNA is TGCGCCAGCAGCCAAGTGACCAGTGACGAGCAGTACTTC.

This rearrangement joins TRBV11-1 to TRBJ2-1, with TRBD2 matching over 11 bases. The CDR3 totals 18 residues. From germline, CDR1 is SGHAT and CDR2 FQDESV (reference sequence). V was clipped by 2 bases and J by 7 bases; unmatched bases: 13. The CDR3 DNA sequence: TGTGCCAGCAGCTTATACGGTTCTCGGCCTAGCGGGAGGAATGAGCAGTTCTTC. It yields the protein CASSLYGSRPSGRNEQFF.

The chain is built from TRBV20-1 and TRBJ2-7, with TRBD2 matching over 7 bases. Germline V gives CDR1 DFQATT, CDR2 SNEGSKA (reference sequence). CDR3 length: 15 amino acids. Trimming at V came to 6 bases and at J to 1 base, leaving 12 bases not matched to a gene. The DNA of the CDR3 is TGCAGTGCAGGTCGCGGGAGACTCTATTCCTACGAGCAGTACTTC. Residues: CSAGRGRLYSYEQYF.